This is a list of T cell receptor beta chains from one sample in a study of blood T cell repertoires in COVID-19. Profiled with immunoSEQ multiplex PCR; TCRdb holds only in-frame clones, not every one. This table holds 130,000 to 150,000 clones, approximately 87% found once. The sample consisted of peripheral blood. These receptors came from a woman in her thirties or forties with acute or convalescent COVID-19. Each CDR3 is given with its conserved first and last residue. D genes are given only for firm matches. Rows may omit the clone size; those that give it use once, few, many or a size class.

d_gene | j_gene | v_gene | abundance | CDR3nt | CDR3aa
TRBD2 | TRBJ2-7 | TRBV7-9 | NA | TGTGCCAGCAGGAGAGCGGGGTACGAGCAGTACTTC | CASRRAGYEQYF
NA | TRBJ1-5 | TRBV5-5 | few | TGTGCCAGCAGCGCCGGAGGCGGCTTCCTTGGCAATCAGCCCCAGCATTTT | CASSAGGGFLGNQPQHF
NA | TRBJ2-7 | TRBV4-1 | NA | TGCGCCAGCAGCCAAGGTTCCATCTCCTACGAGCAGTACTTC | CASSQGSISYEQYF
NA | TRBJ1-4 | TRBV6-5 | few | TGTGCCAGCAGTTACTCGGGGGCATCTAATGAAAAACTGTTTTTT | CASSYSGASNEKLFF
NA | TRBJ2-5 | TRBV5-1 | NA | TGCGCCAGCAGCTTTGGGTATCAGGGTCAAGAGACCCAGTACTTC | CASSFGYQGQETQYF
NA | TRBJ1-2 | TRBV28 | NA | TGTGCCAGCAGACTCCCGCAGGGGCGAGGCTACACCTTC | CASRLPQGRGYTF
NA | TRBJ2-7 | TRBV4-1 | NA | TGCGCCAGCAGGGCCGGGAGCTCCTACGAGCAGTACTTC | CASRAGSSYEQYF
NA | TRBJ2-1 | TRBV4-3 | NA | TGCGCCAGCAGCCAAGAGTACGGGGGCTCCTACAATGAGCAGTTCTTC | CASSQEYGGSYNEQFF
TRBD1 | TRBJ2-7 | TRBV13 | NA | TGTGCCAGCAGTTTGGGACAGCACCCTTCCTACGAGCAGTACTTC | CASSLGQHPSYEQYF
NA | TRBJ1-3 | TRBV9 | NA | TGTGCCAGCTCACAGGGATTAGCTGGAAACACCATATATTTT | CASSQGLAGNTIYF
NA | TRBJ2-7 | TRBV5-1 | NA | TGCGCCAGCAGCTTGGAGGCAGGGCCCTACGAGCAGTACTTC | CASSLEAGPYEQYF
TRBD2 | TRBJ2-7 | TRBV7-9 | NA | TGTGCCAGCAGCCCGGGACTAGCGGGTTCCTCCTACGAGCAGTACTTC | CASSPGLAGSSYEQYF
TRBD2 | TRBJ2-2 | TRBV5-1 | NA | TGCGCCAGCAGCCCGGGACTAGCGGACGCTTCAACGGAGCTGTTTTTT | CASSPGLADASTELFF
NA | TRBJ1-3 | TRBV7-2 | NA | TGTGCCAGCAACCTAGGGGGGGGCCTAACTGGAAACACCATATATTTT | CASNLGGGLTGNTIYF
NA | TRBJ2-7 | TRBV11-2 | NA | TGTGCCAGCAGCCTTGGGACACTAGGTTCCTACGAGCAGTACTTC | CASSLGTLGSYEQYF
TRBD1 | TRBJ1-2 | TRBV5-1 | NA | TGCGCCACGACGGAGTTGGGGACAGGGGCCGAAGGCTACACCTTC | CATTELGTGAEGYTF
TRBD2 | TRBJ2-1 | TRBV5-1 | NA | TGCGCCAGCAGCTTGTGGGGAACCGGGACTAAGGACAATGAGCAGTTCTTC | CASSLWGTGTKDNEQFF
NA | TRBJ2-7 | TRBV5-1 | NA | TGCGCCAGCAGCGGAGGACCGAGGGTAGACGAGCAGTACTTC | CASSGGPRVDEQYF
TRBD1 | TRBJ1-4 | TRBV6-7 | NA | TGTGCCGGGACAGGGGAAGCAACTAATGAAAAACTGTTTTTT | CAGTGEATNEKLFF
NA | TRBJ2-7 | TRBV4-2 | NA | TGTGCCAGCAGCCAAGGGCAGGGATGGGAGCAGTACTTC | CASSQGQGWEQYF
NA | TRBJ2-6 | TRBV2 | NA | TGTGCCAGCAGTGAAGCAGCAACGGGGGCCAACGTCCTGACTTTC | CASSEAATGANVLTF
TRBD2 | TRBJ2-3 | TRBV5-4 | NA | TGTGCCAGCAGCTGGGGCCCTAGCGGGAGCCCATCAGATACGCAGTATTTT | CASSWGPSGSPSDTQYF
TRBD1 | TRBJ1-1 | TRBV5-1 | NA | TGCGCCAGCAGCGCCGACAGGGGACACACTGAAGCTTTCTTT | CASSADRGHTEAFF
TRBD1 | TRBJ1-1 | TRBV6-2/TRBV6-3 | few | TGTGCCAGCAGTTACACCCCGGGACAGGGAACCATGAACACTGAAGCTTTCTTT | CASSYTPGQGTMNTEAFF
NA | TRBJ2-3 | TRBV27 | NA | TGTGCCAGCAGTACCTCCGCGCGGGCAGGGGGCACAGATACGCAGTATTTT | CASSTSARAGGTDTQYF
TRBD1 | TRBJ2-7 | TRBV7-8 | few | TGTGCCAGCAGCCCCCAGGGGGCGGGGTACGAGCAGTACTTC | CASSPQGAGYEQYF
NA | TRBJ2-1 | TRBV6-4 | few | TGTGCCAGCAGTGATGAGGAGCGCAATGAGCAGTTCTTC | CASSDEERNEQFF
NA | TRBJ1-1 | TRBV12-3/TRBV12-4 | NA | TGTGCCAGCTTTCTTAGGAGTTCCACTGAAGCTTTCTTT | CASFLRSSTEAFF
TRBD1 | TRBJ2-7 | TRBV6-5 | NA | TGTGCCAGCAGTTACGGACCGACAGGGGGAATTTACGAGCAGTACTTC | CASSYGPTGGIYEQYF
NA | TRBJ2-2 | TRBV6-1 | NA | TGTGCCAGCAGTGAAAAATGGCGAACAGGAGGGGTTCCCGGGGAGCTGTTTTTT | CASSEKWRTGGVPGELFF
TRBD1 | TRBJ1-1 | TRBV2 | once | TGTGCCAGCAGTGGGACAGGGGAGACTGAAGCTTTCTTT | CASSGTGETEAFF
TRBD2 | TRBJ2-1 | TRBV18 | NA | TGTGCCAGCTCACCTCTTCAGGGACTAGCGGGCGGGAATGAGCAGTTCTTC | CASSPLQGLAGGNEQFF
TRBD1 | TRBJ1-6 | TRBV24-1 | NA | TGTGCCACCAGCGCCGGGGACAGCCTTAATTCACCCCTCCACTTT | CATSAGDSLNSPLHF
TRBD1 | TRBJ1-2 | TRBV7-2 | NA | TGTGCCAGCAGCTCCGGACAGGGGGGGAACTATGGCTACACCTTC | CASSSGQGGNYGYTF
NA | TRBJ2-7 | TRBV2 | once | TGTGCCAGCAGTGTCCTACGGGAGCAGTACTTC | CASSVLREQYF
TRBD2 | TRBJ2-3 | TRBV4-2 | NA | TGTGCCAGCAGCCAAGAACAAGCGGGAGGGCCCCAGGCTACGCAGTATTTT | CASSQEQAGGPQATQYF
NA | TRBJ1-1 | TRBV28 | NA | TGTGCCAGCATCAAACGGGGGAACACTGAAGCTTTCTTT | CASIKRGNTEAFF
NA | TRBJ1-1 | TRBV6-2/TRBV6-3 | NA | TGTGCCAGCAGTTACTACTGGGGGCGCGAAGCTTTCTTT | CASSYYWGREAFF
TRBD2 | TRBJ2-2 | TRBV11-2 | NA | TGTGCCAGCAGAGGGAGGGGTGGCGGGGAGCTGTTTTTT | CASRGRGGGELFF
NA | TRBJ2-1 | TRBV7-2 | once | TGTGCCAGCAGTCGCGACAGGAACAATGAGCAGTTCTTC | CASSRDRNNEQFF
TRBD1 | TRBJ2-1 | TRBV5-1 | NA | TGCGCCAGCAGCCCAGGACAGGGACCCTACAATGAGCAGTTCTTC | CASSPGQGPYNEQFF